The 3 T cell receptor beta chains below were found in one sample sequenced in a study of molecular identifiers for immune sequencing clone quantification. TCRdb redid the calling of the PCR reads with MiXCR, one entry per CDR3 protein. The repertoire holds about 300,000 distinct CDR3 sequences, with 20% to 25% as singletons. Sequencing was performed on naive CD8+ T cells from blood, with Jurkat cell RNA spiked in. Subset reported: FACS-sorted CD8+CD4-CCR7+CD45RA+ naive T cells. These TCRs come from a human donor in good health. Some libraries in this study had Jurkat cell RNA spiked in.

This clonotype was detected ten times or more. This sequence joins TRBV28 and TRBJ1-3; D might be TRBD1 (5 bases). Per the germline V gene, CDR1 is MDHEN and CDR2 is SYDVKM. The ends were cut back, 6 bases at V and 4 bases at J, with 16 bases in the middle. This CDR3 region has 15 residues. The chain's CDR3 is CASRQRDGRGNTIYF. In nucleotides, the CDR3 is TGTGCCAGCAGACAAAGGGACGGTAGGGGAAACACCATATATTTT.

As for this clonotype: This may be a read error: a much more frequent sequence differs by one nucleotide. Because the CDR3 is missing its conserved closing phenylalanine or tryptophan, this is likely a read error. This sequence joins TRBV19 and TRBJ1-2; TRBD1 aligns across 11 bases. Germline CDR1 reads LNHDA; CDR2 reads SQIVND (reference sequence). The CDR3 runs to 13 residues. V gave up 5 bases and J gave up 6 bases; unmatched junction bases: 2. CDR3 sequence: CASSLGQGDGYTL. Here the CDR3 DNA reads TGTGCCAGTAGTTTGGGACAGGGGGATGGCTACACCCTC.

About this clonotype: One base away lies a much larger clone, so this may be a sequencing read error. No conserved phenylalanine or tryptophan is present at the end of the CDR3, so a read error is the likely explanation. This chain uses TRBV7-9 with TRBJ2-5; D might be TRBD1 or TRBD2, each matching 5 bases. V was clipped by 5 bases and J by 2 bases, with 21 bases between them. Germline V lookup: CDR1 SEHNR, CDR2 FQNEAQ (reference sequence). CDR3 length: 17 amino acids. CDR3: CASSPRTGTEPQETQYL. CDR3 bases: TGTGCCAGCAGCCCACGGACCGGGACCGAGCCACAAGAGACCCAGTACCTC.